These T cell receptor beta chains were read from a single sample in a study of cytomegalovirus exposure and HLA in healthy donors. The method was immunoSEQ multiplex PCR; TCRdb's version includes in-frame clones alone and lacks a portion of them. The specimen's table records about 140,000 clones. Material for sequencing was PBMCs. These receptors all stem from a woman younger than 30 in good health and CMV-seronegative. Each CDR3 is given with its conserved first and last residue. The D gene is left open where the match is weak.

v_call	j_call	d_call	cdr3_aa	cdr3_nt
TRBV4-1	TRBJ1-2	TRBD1	CASSPGQALYGYTF	TGCGCCAGCAGCCCCGGACAGGCCCTCTATGGCTACACCTTC
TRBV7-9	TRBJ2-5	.	CASSGNRDQYF	TGTGCCAGCAGCGGCAACAGGGACCAGTACTTC
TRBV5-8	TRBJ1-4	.	CASSLGRGKSEKLFF	TGTGCCAGCAGCTTGGGCAGGGGAAAGAGTGAAAAACTGTTTTTT
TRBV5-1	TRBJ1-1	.	CASSMERGTEAFF	TGCGCCAGCAGCATGGAAAGGGGAACTGAAGCTTTCTTT
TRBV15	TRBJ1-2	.	CATSRESFGQTDYGYTF	TGTGCCACCAGCAGAGAAAGTTTCGGACAGACTGACTATGGCTACACCTTC
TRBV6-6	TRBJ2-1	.	CASSYYQLGGNEQFF	TGTGCCAGCAGTTACTACCAGCTCGGAGGGAATGAGCAGTTCTTC
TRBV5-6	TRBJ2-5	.	CASSFLLARGETQYF	TGTGCCAGCAGCTTCCTTTTGGCCAGGGGAGAGACCCAGTACTTC
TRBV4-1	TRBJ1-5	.	CASSLVTSNQPQHF	TGCGCCAGCAGCCTAGTCACTAGCAATCAGCCCCAGCATTTT
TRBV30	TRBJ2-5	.	CAWSVKGFQETQYF	TGTGCCTGGAGTGTAAAGGGGTTTCAAGAGACCCAGTACTTC
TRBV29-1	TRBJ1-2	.	CSVASQGPLGYGYTF	TGCAGCGTTGCTTCGCAGGGCCCCTTAGGCTATGGCTACACCTTC
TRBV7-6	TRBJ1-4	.	CASSLIRAAYNATNEKLFF	TGTGCCAGCAGCTTAATCAGGGCTGCCTACAATGCAACTAATGAAAAACTGTTTTTT
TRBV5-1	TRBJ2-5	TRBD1	CASSQGQGRQETQYF	TGCGCCAGCAGCCAGGGACAGGGCCGCCAAGAGACCCAGTACTTC
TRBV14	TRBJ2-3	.	CASSQHRGSDTQYF	TGTGCCAGCAGCCAGCACCGGGGGTCAGATACGCAGTATTTT
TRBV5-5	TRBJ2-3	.	CASSLRPGYGADTQYF	TGTGCCAGCAGCTTGCGTCCGGGATATGGGGCAGATACGCAGTATTTT
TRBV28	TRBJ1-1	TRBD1	CASSPYWTGSNTEAFF	TGTGCCAGCAGTCCCTACTGGACAGGGAGTAACACTGAAGCTTTCTTT
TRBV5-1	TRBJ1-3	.	CASSRLGAHSGNTIYF	TGCGCCAGCAGCCGCCTTGGGGCCCATTCTGGAAACACCATATATTTT
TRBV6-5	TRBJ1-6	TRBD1	CASSYSGQGSSPLHF	TGTGCCAGCAGTTATTCGGGACAGGGTAGTTCACCCCTCCACTTT
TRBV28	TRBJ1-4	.	CASSSPHTGNEKLFF	TGTGCCAGCAGTTCCCCGCACACAGGGAATGAAAAACTGTTTTTT
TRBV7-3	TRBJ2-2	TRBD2	CASSSGLAGGPTGELFF	TGTGCCAGCAGCTCGGGACTAGCGGGAGGGCCGACCGGGGAGCTGTTTTTT
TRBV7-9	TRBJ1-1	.	CASSLPGLGRGAFF	TGTGCCAGCAGCCTCCCGGGACTCGGGAGGGGAGCTTTCTTT
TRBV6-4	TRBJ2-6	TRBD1	CASSKTGDNSGANVLTF	TGTGCCAGCAGTAAGACAGGGGACAACTCTGGGGCCAACGTCCTGACTTTC
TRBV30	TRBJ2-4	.	CAWGFLENIQYF	TGTGCCTGGGGCTTCCTTGAAAACATTCAGTACTTC